This T cell receptor beta chain was documented in a study of T cell responses to AZD1222 COVID-19 vaccine. The study, taken as a whole, reports: Sampling captured repertoires only after the peak T cell response. Seropositive at baseline were only a handful of AZD1222 recipients. Females outnumbered males among donors, who were mostly white British; clonal diversity was possibly underestimated.

The CDR3 covers 15 residues. V dropped 1 base and J dropped 3 bases, with 10 bases sitting between them. In the case of this clone: Its specificity is unknown.

Here immunoSEQ multiplex PCR was the method, and the copy in TCRdb shows in-frame clones only, minus some. The sample consists of about 35,000 clones, approximately 86% of them appearing once. This chain uses TRBV23-1 with TRBJ2-1; D may be TRBD2 (6 bases). TRBV23-1 is sorted into the ORF group, with uncertain function. The receptor was derived from an adult in good health. This sample comprised peripheral blood, obtained on day 0 of AZD1222 vaccination. The CDR3 here is CASSQLDGGYNEQFF. The CDR3 DNA is TGCGCCAGCAGTCAATTGGACGGGGGCTACAATGAGCAGTTCTTC.